These 5 T cell receptor beta chains share one sample of origin, sequenced in a study of control samples from healthy donors and cancer patients. Using immunoSEQ multiplex PCR, the repertoire was profiled, and TCRdb retains in-frame clones only, with some absent. The sample lists fewer than 130,000 clones; roughly 90% were seen once. Material: PBMCs. The origin of the receptors is a woman aged 60-70 years with lung cancer.

This clone was recorded a few times. V is TRBV19 and J is TRBJ1-2, with TRBD1 as a possible D gene (5 bases). CDR3 length: 15 amino acids. Germline V lookup: CDR1 LNHDA, CDR2 SQIVND (reference sequence). The V gene lost 5 bases and the J gene lost 3 bases, with 16 bases spanning the gap. The CDR3 DNA is TGTGCCAGTAGTCCCCGCAGGGATTCCCACTATGGCTACACCTTC. It is translated as CASSPRRDSHYGYTF.

The rearrangement joins TRBV10-3 to TRBJ1-6; TRBD1 agrees at 9 bases. The V segment lost 8 bases and the J segment 2 bases; nucleotides outside the gene matches: 10. This CDR3 region has 17 residues. Germline-derived CDR1 and CDR2 are ENHRY and SYGVKD. The CDR3 is CAIRSTGGITYNSPLHF. The CDR3 DNA follows: TGTGCCATCCGGTCGACAGGGGGAATAACCTATAATTCACCCCTCCACTTT.

This chain uses TRBV19 with TRBJ2-4, with a possible D match to TRBD2 (6 bases). The germline V gene encodes CDR1 LNHDA and CDR2 SQIVND (reference sequence). V lost 4 bases to trimming and J lost 8 bases, with 27 bases between them. The CDR3 runs 18 residues. CDR3 protein: CASSTPGTRLEASDIQYF. The CDR3 nucleotides read TGTGCCAGTAGTACCCCAGGGACTCGATTGGAGGCTTCGGACATTCAGTACTTC.

The J gene is TRBJ2-7, the V gene TRBV6-2 or TRBV6-3, with 7 positions matching TRBD1. This CDR3 contains 15 residues. Germline values: CDR1 MNHEY, CDR2 SVGEGT. V lost 2 bases to trimming and J lost 5 bases; unmatched junction nucleotides: 9. The chain's CDR3 is CASSYGGQYLDEQYF. For the CDR3, the DNA is TGTGCCAGCAGTTACGGGGGACAGTATCTCGACGAGCAGTACTTC.

The rearrangement uses TRBV7-6 and TRBJ1-2, with D hard to call. The CDR3 has 15 amino acids. Germline lookup yields CDR1 SGHVS and CDR2 FNYEAQ. With 2 bases removed from V and 5 bases from J, the gap between germline ends came to 15 bases. Written as DNA, the CDR3 is TGTGCCAGCAGCTTACGAATAGCAGAATCTTATGGCTACACCTTC. Protein: CASSLRIAESYGYTF.